Sequencing of this TCR beta chain was carried out in a study of Ad26.COV2.S vaccination and SARS-CoV-2 variants. Study-level findings and limits: Analyses that measured TCR breadth and depth may have underestimated total T cell responses. Considerable breadth of spike-specific CD8+ and CD4+ T cell responses has reportedly been documented following vaccination. Relative to placebo recipients, vaccine recipients exhibited elevated spike-specific TCR breadth. Across vaccine and placebo recipients, the breadth of non-spike TCRs was similar.

Clones were read by immunoSEQ multiplex PCR, and TCRdb kept only the in-frame ones, dropping some. Of 87,000 or so clones in the sample, approximately 81% were seen once. Comment on this clone: The antigen is not known.

Trimming left V 6 bases short and J 11 bases short, with 16 bases between. The CDR3 is 11 residues long. Looked up from germline, CDR1 is DFQATT and CDR2 is SNEGSKA (reference sequence). The sequence derives from a human donor who had recovered from COVID-19. The chain has TRBV20-1 and TRBJ1-1; D possibly corresponds to TRBD1 (6 bases). The sample consisted of peripheral blood, taken after recovery from COVID-19. Here the CDR3 reads CSARVEGGAFF. The CDR3 DNA is TGCAGTGCCCGCGTGGAGGGGGGCGCTTTCTTT.